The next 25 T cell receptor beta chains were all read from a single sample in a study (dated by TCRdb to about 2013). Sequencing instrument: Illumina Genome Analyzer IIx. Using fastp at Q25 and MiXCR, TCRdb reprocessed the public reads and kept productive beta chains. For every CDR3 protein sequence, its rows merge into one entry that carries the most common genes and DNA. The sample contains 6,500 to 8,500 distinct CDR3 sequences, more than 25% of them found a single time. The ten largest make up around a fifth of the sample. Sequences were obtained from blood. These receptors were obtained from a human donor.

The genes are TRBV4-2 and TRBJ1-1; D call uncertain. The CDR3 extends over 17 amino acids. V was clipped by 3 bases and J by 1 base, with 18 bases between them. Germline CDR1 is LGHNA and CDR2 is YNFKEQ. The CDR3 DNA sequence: TGTGCCAGCAGCCAGTACCACCATCTTATGGAGAACACTGAAGCTTTCTTT. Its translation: CASSQYHHLMENTEAFF.

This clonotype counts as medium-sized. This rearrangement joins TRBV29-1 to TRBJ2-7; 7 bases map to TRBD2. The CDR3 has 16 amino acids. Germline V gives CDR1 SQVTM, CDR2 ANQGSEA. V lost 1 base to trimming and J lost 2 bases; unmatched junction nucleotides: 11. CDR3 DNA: TGCAGCGTTGAAGCTGGACCTCTAGCGGAACCCTACGAGCAGTACTTC. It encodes CSVEAGPLAEPYEQYF.

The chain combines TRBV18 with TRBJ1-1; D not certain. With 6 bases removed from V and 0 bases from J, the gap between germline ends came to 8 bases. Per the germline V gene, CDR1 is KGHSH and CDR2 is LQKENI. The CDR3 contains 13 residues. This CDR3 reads CASSQGVNTEAFF. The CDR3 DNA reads TGTGCCAGCTCCCAAGGTGTGAACACTGAAGCTTTCTTT.

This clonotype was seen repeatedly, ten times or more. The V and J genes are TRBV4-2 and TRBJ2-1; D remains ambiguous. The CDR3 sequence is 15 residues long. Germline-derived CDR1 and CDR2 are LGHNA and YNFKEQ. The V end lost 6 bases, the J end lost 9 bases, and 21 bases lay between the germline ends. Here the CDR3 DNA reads TGTGCCAGCAGGCCGGGTGGGTCCGGTGTAGGTGAGCAGTTCTTC. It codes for CASRPGGSGVGEQFF.

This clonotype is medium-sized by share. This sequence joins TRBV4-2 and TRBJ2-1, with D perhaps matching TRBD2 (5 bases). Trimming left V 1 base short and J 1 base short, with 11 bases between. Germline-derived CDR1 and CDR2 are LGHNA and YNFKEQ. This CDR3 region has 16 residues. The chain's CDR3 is CASSQGGRGSYNEQFF. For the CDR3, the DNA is TGTGCCAGCAGCCAAGGTGGGAGAGGGTCCTACAATGAGCAGTTCTTC.

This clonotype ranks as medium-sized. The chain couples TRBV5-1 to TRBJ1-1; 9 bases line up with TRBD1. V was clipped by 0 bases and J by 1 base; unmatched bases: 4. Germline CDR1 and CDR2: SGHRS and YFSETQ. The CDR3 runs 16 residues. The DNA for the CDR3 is TGCGCCAGCAGCTTGGAGTTACAGGGGGCGAACACTGAAGCTTTCTTT. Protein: CASSLELQGANTEAFF.

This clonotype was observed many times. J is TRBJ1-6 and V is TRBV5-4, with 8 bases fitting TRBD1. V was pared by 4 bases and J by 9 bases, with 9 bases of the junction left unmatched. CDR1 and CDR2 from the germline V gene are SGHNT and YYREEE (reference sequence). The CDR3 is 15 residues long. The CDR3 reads CASSTDRGGTSPLHF. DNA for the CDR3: TGTGCCAGCAGCACTGACAGGGGTGGCACTTCACCCCTCCACTTT. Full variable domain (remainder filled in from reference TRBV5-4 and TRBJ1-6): ETGVTQSPTHLIKTRGQQVTLRCSSQSGHNTVSWYQQALGQGPQFIFQYYREEENGRGNFPPRFSGLQFPNYSSELNVNALELDDSALYLCASSTDRGGTSPLHFGNGTRLTVT.

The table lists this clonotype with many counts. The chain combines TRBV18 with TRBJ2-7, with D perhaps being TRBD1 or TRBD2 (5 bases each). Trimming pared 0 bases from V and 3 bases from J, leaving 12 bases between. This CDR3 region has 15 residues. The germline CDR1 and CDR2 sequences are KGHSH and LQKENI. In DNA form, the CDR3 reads TGTGCCAGCTCACCACCGTCCCGGGGCAGCTACGAGCAGTACTTC. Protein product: CASSPPSRGSYEQYF.

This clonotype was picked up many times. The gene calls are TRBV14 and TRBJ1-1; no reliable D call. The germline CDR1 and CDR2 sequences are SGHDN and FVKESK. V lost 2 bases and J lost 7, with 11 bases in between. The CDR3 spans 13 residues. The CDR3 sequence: CASSQWGGHEAFF. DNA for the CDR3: TGTGCCAGCAGCCAATGGGGAGGCCATGAAGCTTTCTTT.

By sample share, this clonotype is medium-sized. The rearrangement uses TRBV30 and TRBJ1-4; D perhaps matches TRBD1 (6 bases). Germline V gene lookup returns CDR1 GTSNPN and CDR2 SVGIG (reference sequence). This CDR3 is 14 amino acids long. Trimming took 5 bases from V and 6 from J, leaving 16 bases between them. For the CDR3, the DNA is TGTGCCTGGGACTCAGGGGCGGGGGATGAAAAACTGTTTTTT. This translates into CAWDSGAGDEKLFF.

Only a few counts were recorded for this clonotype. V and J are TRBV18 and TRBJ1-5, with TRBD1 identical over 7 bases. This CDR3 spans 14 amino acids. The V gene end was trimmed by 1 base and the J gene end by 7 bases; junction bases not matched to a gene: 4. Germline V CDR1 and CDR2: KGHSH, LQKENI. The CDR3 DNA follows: TGTGCCAGCTCACCACGGCAGGGGGGGCAGCCCCAGCATTTT. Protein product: CASSPRQGGQPQHF.

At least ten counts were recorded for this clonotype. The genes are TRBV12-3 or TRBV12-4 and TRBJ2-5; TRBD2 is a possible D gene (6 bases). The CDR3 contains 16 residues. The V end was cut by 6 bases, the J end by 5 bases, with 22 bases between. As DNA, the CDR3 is TGTGCCAGCAGCCGAGGGGCATGGGCTGCGGGGGAGACCCAGTACTTC. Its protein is CASSRGAWAAGETQYF.

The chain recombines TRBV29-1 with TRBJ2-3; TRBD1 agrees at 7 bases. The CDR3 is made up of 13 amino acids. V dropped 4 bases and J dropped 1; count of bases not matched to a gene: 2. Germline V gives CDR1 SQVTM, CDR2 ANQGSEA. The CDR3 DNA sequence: TGCAGCGTTGCAGGGACAGGCACAGATACGCAGTATTTT. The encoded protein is CSVAGTGTDTQYF.

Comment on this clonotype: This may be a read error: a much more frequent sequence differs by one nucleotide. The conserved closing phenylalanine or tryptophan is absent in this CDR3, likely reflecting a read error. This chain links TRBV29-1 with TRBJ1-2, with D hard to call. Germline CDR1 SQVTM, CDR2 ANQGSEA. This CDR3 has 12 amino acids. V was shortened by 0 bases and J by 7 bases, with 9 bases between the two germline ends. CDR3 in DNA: TGCAGCGTTGAAGATCAAGGTCTTGGCTACACCTGC. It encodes CSVEDQGLGYTC.

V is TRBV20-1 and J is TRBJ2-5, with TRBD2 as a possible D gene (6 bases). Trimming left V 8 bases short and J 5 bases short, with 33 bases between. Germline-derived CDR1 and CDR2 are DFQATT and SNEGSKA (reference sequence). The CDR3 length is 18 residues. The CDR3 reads CSSISGRHGGSNGETQYF. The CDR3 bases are TGCAGTTCGATAAGCGGCCGCCATGGAGGGAGCAATGGGGAGACCCAGTACTTC.

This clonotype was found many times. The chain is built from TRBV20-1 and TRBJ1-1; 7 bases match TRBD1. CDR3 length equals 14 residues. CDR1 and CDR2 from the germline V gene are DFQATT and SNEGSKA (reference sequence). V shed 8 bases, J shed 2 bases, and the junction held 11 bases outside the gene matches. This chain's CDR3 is CSPRQGGSNTEAFF. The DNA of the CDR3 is TGCAGTCCTCGACAGGGAGGTTCTAACACTGAAGCTTTCTTT.

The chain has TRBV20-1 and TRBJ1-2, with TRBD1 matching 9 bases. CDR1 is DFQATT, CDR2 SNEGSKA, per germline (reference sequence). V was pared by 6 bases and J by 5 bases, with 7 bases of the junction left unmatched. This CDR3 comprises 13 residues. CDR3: CSAARDRVYGYTF. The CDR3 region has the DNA TGCAGTGCAGCCCGGGACAGGGTATATGGCTACACCTTC.

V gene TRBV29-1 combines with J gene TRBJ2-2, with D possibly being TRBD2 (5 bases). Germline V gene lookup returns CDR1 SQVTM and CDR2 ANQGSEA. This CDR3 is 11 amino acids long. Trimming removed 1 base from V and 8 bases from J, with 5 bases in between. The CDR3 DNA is TGCAGCGTTGAAGGCGGGGGGGAGCTGTTTTTT. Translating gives CSVEGGGELFF.

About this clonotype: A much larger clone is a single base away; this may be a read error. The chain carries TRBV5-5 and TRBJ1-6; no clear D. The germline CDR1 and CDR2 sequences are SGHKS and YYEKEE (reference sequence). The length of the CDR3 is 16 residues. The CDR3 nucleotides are TGTGCCAGCAGCTCGACCAACGGATTCTATAATTCACCCCCCCACTTT. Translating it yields CASSSTNGFYNSPPHF.

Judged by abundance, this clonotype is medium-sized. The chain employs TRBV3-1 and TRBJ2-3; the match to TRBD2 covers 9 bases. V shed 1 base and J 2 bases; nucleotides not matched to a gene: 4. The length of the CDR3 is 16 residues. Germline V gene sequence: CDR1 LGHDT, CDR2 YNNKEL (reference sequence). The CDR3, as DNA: TGTGCCAGCAGCCAAGTGCGGGAGGGTTTCACAGATACGCAGTATTTT. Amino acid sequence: CASSQVREGFTDTQYF.

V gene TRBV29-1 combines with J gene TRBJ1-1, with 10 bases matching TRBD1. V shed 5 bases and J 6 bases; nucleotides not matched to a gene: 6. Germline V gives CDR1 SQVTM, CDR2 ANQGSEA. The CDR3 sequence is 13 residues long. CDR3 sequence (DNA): TGCAGCGTTTCTGCCGGGACAGGGGCTGAAGCTTTCTTT. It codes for CSVSAGTGAEAFF.

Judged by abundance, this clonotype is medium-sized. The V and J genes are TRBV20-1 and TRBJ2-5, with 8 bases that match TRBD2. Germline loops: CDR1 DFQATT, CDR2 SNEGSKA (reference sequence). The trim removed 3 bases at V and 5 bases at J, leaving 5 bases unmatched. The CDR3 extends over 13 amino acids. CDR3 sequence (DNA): TGCAGTGCTAGCCTGCTAGCGGGCGAGACCCAGTACTTC. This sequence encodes CSASLLAGETQYF.

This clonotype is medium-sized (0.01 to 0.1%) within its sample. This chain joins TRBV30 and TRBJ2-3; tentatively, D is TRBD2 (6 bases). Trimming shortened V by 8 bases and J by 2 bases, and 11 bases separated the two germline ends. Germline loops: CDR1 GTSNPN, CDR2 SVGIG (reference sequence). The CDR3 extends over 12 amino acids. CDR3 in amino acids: CARGRVTDTQYF. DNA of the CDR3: TGTGCCCGGGGGAGAGTCACAGATACGCAGTATTTT.

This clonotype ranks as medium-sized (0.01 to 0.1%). The chain's CDR3 is CASSLTNTEAFF. The CDR3 region has the DNA TGTGCCAGCAGTTTGACAAACACTGAAGCTTTCTTT. The genes are TRBV12-3 or TRBV12-4 and TRBJ1-1; D gene uncertain. The CDR3 has 12 residues. The ends were cut back, 3 bases at V and 2 bases at J, with 4 bases in the middle.

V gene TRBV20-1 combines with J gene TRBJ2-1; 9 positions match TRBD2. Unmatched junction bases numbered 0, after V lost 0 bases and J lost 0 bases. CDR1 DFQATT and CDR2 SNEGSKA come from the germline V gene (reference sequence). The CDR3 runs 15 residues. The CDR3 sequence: CSARDSGSSYNEQFF. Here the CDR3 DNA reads TGCAGTGCTAGAGATAGCGGGAGCTCCTACAATGAGCAGTTCTTC.